This entry lists 29 T cell receptor beta chains sequenced from one sample in a study of T cell repertoires in cytomegalovirus infection. TCRdb processed the reads anew with MiXCR; each CDR3 protein has one entry. The table lists around 750,000 distinct CDR3 sequences, about 30% of them singletons, with 9.5% to 15% in the top ten. No antigen has been identified for these receptors. Sequences were derived from cultured CD8+ T cells from PBMCs, sampled from culture after CMV antigen stimulation. The receptors originated from a human donor in good health (CMV status not recorded). Some clones in this sample may be carry-over from other donors' samples.

This clonotype was seen a few times. The chain employs TRBV19 and TRBJ2-7; D unclear. The CDR3 contains 14 residues. Trimming removed 1 base at V and 0 bases at J, with 7 bases between. The germline gives CDR1 LNHDA, CDR2 SQIVND (reference sequence). This CDR3 reads CASSIGFGSYEQYV. The CDR3 nucleotides are TGTGCCAGTAGTATAGGCTTCGGCTCCTACGAGCAGTACGTC.

In regard to this clonotype: This may stem from a read error, because a much larger clone lies one nucleotide away. V and J are TRBV7-9 and TRBJ2-1; no reliable D call. The CDR3 length is 13 residues. Trimming removed 3 bases at V and 9 bases at J, with 12 bases between. Per germline, CDR1 SEHNR and CDR2 FQNEAQ (reference sequence). DNA of the CDR3: TGTGCCAGCAGCTTTAAAGGGTTCCTTGAGCAGTTCTTC. Translated: CASSFKGFLEQFF.

The V call is TRBV5-5, the J call TRBJ2-6; D gene unclear. In germline, CDR1 is SGHKS, CDR2 YYEKEE (reference sequence). CDR3 length: 15 residues. V lost 0 bases, J lost 0 bases, and 4 bases lay in between. The CDR3 bases are TGTGCCAGCAGCTTGGACCGCTCTGGGGCCAACGTCCTGACTTTC. Translation gives CASSLDRSGANVLTF.

This clonotype was seen once. The rearrangement joins TRBV10-3 to TRBJ2-3, with 7 bases matching TRBD1. The CDR3 is 23 amino acids. Losses at the gene ends were 7 bases for V and 0 bases for J; bases not matched to a gene: 31. The germline CDR1 and CDR2 sequences are ENHRY and SYGVKD. CDR3 in amino acids: CAITITGQWDPTPRVSSTDTQYF. CDR3 coding DNA: TGTGCCATCACTATAACGGGACAGTGGGACCCCACACCACGAGTATCTAGCACAGATACGCAGTATTTT.

This clonotype showed up many times. The chain links TRBV12-3 or TRBV12-4 to TRBJ1-6, with D unclear. The CDR3 extends over 16 amino acids. V lost 5 bases and J 0 bases, leaving 11 bases between the germline ends. In DNA, the CDR3 is TGTGCCAGCAGTGGGGTCTTCCTCTCCTATAATTCACCCCTCCACTTT. Translated, it gives CASSGVFLSYNSPLHF.

The gene calls are TRBV10-3 and TRBJ2-1; D remains unclear. CDR1 and CDR2 (germline): ENHRY, SYGVKD. The CDR3 consists of 13 residues. The V end lost 8 bases, the J end lost 5 bases, and 13 bases lay between the germline ends. Here the CDR3 DNA reads TGTGCCATCCGAGGAAGCCACAACAATGAGCAGTTCTTC. Translated: CAIRGSHNNEQFF.

Points on this clonotype: A much larger clone is a single base away; this may be a read error. The CDR3 here is CTSGENYGYTF. Here the CDR3 DNA reads TGTACCAGCGGGGAGAACTATGGCTACACCTTC. V usage is TRBV6-8 and J usage is TRBJ1-2; no reliable D call. Germline loops: CDR1 MNHGY, CDR2 SAAAGT. This CDR3 region has 11 residues.

This clonotype was observed a handful of times. The V and J genes are TRBV12-3 or TRBV12-4 and TRBJ2-3, with 8 positions matching TRBD2. The CDR3 covers 14 residues. After removal of 5 bases from V and 4 bases from J, the junction contained 5 bases not matched to a gene. The CDR3 reads CASSRSGAADTQYF. CDR3 DNA: TGTGCCAGCAGTCGTAGCGGGGCAGCAGATACGCAGTATTTT.

This clonotype was observed a few times. V and J are TRBV6-6 and TRBJ2-5; D ambiguous. Germline CDR1 is MNHNY and CDR2 is SVGAGI (reference sequence). This CDR3 has 14 residues. V was cut by 2 bases and J by 1 base, with 8 bases left in between. The CDR3 sequence: CASSYTAFQETQYF. CDR3 nucleotide sequence: TGTGCCAGCAGTTACACGGCGTTCCAAGAGACCCAGTACTTC.

Only a few counts were recorded for this clonotype. The chain couples TRBV7-6 to TRBJ2-2; the D is unclear. Germline V lookup: CDR1 SGHVS, CDR2 FNYEAQ. The CDR3 consists of 16 residues. V shed 0 bases and J shed 0 bases, with 8 bases lying between them. In DNA, the CDR3 is TGTGCCAGCAGCTTAGCAACAGTCGCGAACACCGGGGAGCTGTTTTTT. It specifies CASSLATVANTGELFF.

Notes on this clonotype: With a much larger clone just one base away, this may be a read error. For the CDR3, the DNA is TGTGTCAGCAGCCAACAGGGACAGGGACTGAATGAGCAGTTCTTC. Its protein product is CVSSQQGQGLNEQFF. The V and J genes are TRBV7-6 and TRBJ2-1, with TRBD1 matching 9 bases. The CDR3 runs to 15 residues. CDR1 is SGHVS, CDR2 FNYEAQ, per germline.

As concerns this clonotype: A read error may be the cause here, since a much bigger clone is one base away. The chain employs TRBV7-6 and TRBJ1-1, with 9 bases aligning to TRBD1. Germline V gene sequence: CDR1 SGHVS, CDR2 FNYEAQ. The length of the CDR3 is 15 residues. J gave up 5 bases and V 5 bases, and 9 bases lay outside the gene matches. The CDR3 nucleotides are TGTGCCAGCAGCCCACAGGGGGCGTCCCCGACTGAAGCTTTCTTT. Protein: CASSPQGASPTEAFF.

Note on this clonotype: A much larger clonotype is one base distant, so this may be a read error. This sequence joins TRBV7-6 and TRBJ2-1, with D tentatively TRBD2 (6 bases). Germline CDR1 SGHVS, CDR2 FNYEAQ. This CDR3 spans 15 amino acids. The CDR3 DNA reads TGTGCTAGCAGCACTGAACCCGGACTAAACAATGATCAGTTCTTC. Translating gives CASSTEPGLNNDQFF.

This sequence joins TRBV7-9 and TRBJ1-4, with D uncertain. The CDR3 consists of 14 residues. Germline lookup yields CDR1 SEHNR and CDR2 FQNEAQ (reference sequence). V was trimmed by 1 base and J by 2 bases, leaving 5 bases between them. The CDR3 region has the DNA TGTGCCAGCAGCTTAGAGATTACTAATGAAAAACTGTTTTTT. It yields the protein CASSLEITNEKLFF.

This clonotype was observed a few times. This chain uses TRBV6-6 with TRBJ2-1; D may correspond to TRBD1 or TRBD2 (5 bases each). Germline values: CDR1 MNHNY, CDR2 SVGAGI (reference sequence). There are 17 residues in the CDR3. V lost 2 bases and J 4 bases, leaving 18 bases between the germline ends. Written as DNA, the CDR3 is TGTGCCAGCAGTTACGGGTCGTGGACGGGGCTTTACAATGAGCAGTTCTTC. Its protein product is CASSYGSWTGLYNEQFF.

A word on this clonotype: At one end, the junction sequence differs from germline, possibly due to a read error. The gene calls are TRBV7-9 and TRBJ2-1; D may be TRBD1 (6 bases). CDR1 is SEHNR and CDR2 is FQNEAQ in the germline V gene (reference sequence). The CDR3 spans 18 residues. The CDR3 spells CASSLGHRVFEVDNEQIF. In DNA, the CDR3 is TGTGCCAGCAGCCTGGGACATAGGGTATTTGAGGTAGACAATGAGCAGATCTTC.

The chain carries TRBV28 and TRBJ2-7; D is perhaps TRBD1 (5 bases). The CDR3 spans 15 residues. With 2 bases removed from V and 1 base from J, the gap between germline ends came to 12 bases. Germline V gives CDR1 MDHEN, CDR2 SYDVKM. The CDR3 spells CASSLRPDRSYEQYV. For the CDR3, the DNA is TGTGCCAGCAGTTTAAGACCTGACAGATCCTACGAGCAGTACGTC.

V is TRBV19 and J is TRBJ2-2, with D possibly TRBD2 on 6 matching bases. Germline V lookup: CDR1 LNHDA, CDR2 SQIVND (reference sequence). Trimming cost V 0 bases and J 4 bases, with 15 bases left between them. The CDR3 totals 17 residues. CDR3: CASSIDSDSGLTGELFF. For the CDR3, the DNA is TGTGCCAGTAGTATAGACTCCGACAGCGGGCTCACCGGGGAGCTGTTTTTT.

The chain uses TRBV3-1 and TRBJ2-1; the D gene is possibly TRBD2 (5 bases). V was cut by 0 bases and J by 5 bases, with 14 bases left in between. Germline loops: CDR1 LGHDT, CDR2 YNNKEL (reference sequence). The CDR3 totals 16 residues. CDR3 bases: TGTGCCAGCAGCCAAGACGGAACTAGATTGGACAATGAGCAGTTCTTC. Encoded protein: CASSQDGTRLDNEQFF.

This clonotype was counted a few times. The V and J genes are TRBV7-8 and TRBJ2-7, with D possibly TRBD1 on 6 matching bases. Germline values: CDR1 SGHVS, CDR2 FQNEAQ. V gave up 6 bases and J gave up 4 bases, with 19 bases separating them. The CDR3 has 15 residues. For the CDR3, the DNA is TGTGCCAGCAGACGTGAGGTAACAGGGCGTTACGAGCAGTACTTC. Translation gives CASRREVTGRYEQYF.

The V call is TRBV6-2 or TRBV6-3, the J call TRBJ1-1, with TRBD1 as a possible D gene (6 bases). Germline CDR1 and CDR2: MNHEY and SVGEGT. The V gene lost 6 bases and the J gene lost 2 bases, with 19 bases spanning the gap. This CDR3 spans 16 amino acids. The CDR3 DNA is TGTGCCAGCAGAGCCTTTCCGGGACAAAGCAACACTGAAGCTTTCTTT. It is translated as CASRAFPGQSNTEAFF.

The rearrangement joins TRBV7-9 to TRBJ1-2, with TRBD1 matching over 7 bases. Per the germline V gene, CDR1 is SEHNR and CDR2 is FQNEAQ (reference sequence). The J segment lost 3 bases and the V segment lost 6 bases, leaving 7 bases of the junction unmatched. The CDR3 runs to 14 residues. The CDR3 region has the DNA TGTGCCAGCAGTGACAGGGATAGGGACTATGGCTACACCTTC. This translates into CASSDRDRDYGYTF.

This clonotype was detected ten times or more. The V and J genes are TRBV12-3 or TRBV12-4 and TRBJ2-3; TRBD2 aligns across 8 bases. The CDR3 is 18 amino acids. After removal of 7 bases from V and 2 bases from J, the junction contained 17 bases not matched to a gene. The CDR3 region is CASTRGHSGLDFTDTQYF. CDR3 in DNA: TGTGCCAGCACCCGGGGGCACTCGGGACTAGATTTCACAGATACGCAGTATTTT.

The chain links TRBV6-1 to TRBJ2-4; the D call may be TRBD1 or TRBD2 (5 bases each). The CDR3 is 19 amino acids. Germline V CDR1 and CDR2: MNHNS, SASEGT. Between the trimmed V and J ends, which lost 5 bases and 0 bases, there was a span of 23 bases. CDR3 sequence: CASSSSDRDGALAKNIQYF. The CDR3 coding sequence is TGTGCCAGCAGTTCAAGCGATCGGGACGGGGCCTTAGCCAAAAACATTCAGTACTTC.

This clonotype was observed a handful of times. The chain recombines TRBV7-9 with TRBJ2-2, with 7 bases aligning to TRBD1. Germline V CDR1 and CDR2: SEHNR, FQNEAQ (reference sequence). The CDR3 is 16 amino acids. With V trimmed by 4 bases and J by 2 bases, 7 bases remained unmatched. The CDR3 here is CASSSKGGANTGELFF. The DNA of the CDR3 is TGTGCCAGCAGCTCCAAAGGGGGCGCCAACACCGGGGAGCTGTTTTTT.

This chain uses TRBV4-1 with TRBJ2-7; D is uncertain. Trimming took off 0 bases at V and 5 bases at J, with 11 bases between the two ends. This CDR3 spans 14 amino acids. Germline values: CDR1 MGHRA, CDR2 YSYEKL. In DNA, the CDR3 is TGCGCCAGCAGCCAAGAGTCGCCGGTGGACGAGCAGTACTTC. This encodes CASSQESPVDEQYF.

This clonotype has only a few counts. The rearrangement links TRBV7-9 to TRBJ2-3; D tentatively fits TRBD1 or TRBD2 (6 bases each). The CDR3 extends over 18 amino acids. V was trimmed by 3 bases and J by 0 bases, leaving 19 bases between them. Germline V gene sequence: CDR1 SEHNR, CDR2 FQNEAQ (reference sequence). The CDR3: CASSFTGRIMPSTDTQYF. In DNA form, the CDR3 reads TGTGCCAGCAGCTTCACAGGGAGGATAATGCCTAGCACAGATACGCAGTATTTT.

CDR3 residues: CASSYRRTTDTQYF. DNA of the CDR3: TGTGCCAGCAGTTACAGGAGAACCACAGATACGCAGTATTTT. The V and J genes are TRBV28 and TRBJ2-3; D may be TRBD1 (5 bases). Trimming shortened V by 4 bases and J by 2 bases, and 10 bases separated the two germline ends. The CDR3 sequence is 14 residues long. Looked up from germline, CDR1 is MDHEN and CDR2 is SYDVKM.

This clonotype was found a few times. The genes are TRBV4-3 and TRBJ2-5, with 12 nucleotides matching TRBD2. V gave up 1 base and J gave up 3 bases; unmatched junction bases: 12. Looked up from germline, CDR1 is LGHNA and CDR2 is YSLEER. The CDR3 spans 19 residues. The CDR3 region has the DNA TGCGCCAGCAGCCAAGTATGGGGTCCGGGACTAGCGGGTAAAGAGACCCAGTACTTC. Protein: CASSQVWGPGLAGKETQYF.